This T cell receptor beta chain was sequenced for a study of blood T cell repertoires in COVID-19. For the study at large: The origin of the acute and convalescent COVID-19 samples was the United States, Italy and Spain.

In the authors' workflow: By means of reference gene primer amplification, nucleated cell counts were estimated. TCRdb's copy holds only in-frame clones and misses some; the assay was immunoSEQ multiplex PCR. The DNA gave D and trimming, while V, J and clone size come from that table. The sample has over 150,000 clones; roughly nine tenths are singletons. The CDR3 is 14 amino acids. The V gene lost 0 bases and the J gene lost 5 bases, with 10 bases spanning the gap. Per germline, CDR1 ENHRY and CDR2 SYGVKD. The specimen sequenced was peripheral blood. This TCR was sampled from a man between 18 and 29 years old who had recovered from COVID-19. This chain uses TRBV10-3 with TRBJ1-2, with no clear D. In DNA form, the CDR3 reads TGTGCCATCAGTGAGTCGTCCGGGATTTATGGCTACACCTTC. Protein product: CAISESSGIYGYTF.